Below are 22 T cell receptor beta chains sequenced from a single sample in a study of Ad26.COV2.S vaccination and SARS-CoV-2 variants. The treatment is: roughly 20 received Ad26.COV2.S at low or high dose, single or two shots; roughly 5 received placebo; per-sample allocation not given. All samples were drawn on day 63, counting from the first vaccine or placebo injection. Method: immunoSEQ multiplex PCR; TCRdb's copy keeps in-frame clones and lacks some. The sample has 350,000 to 500,000 clones, about 90% seen once. The source was peripheral blood, collected in a trial of Ad26.COV2.S vaccine versus placebo. The source of these receptors is a person between 18 and 60 years old who received the Ad26.COV2.S COVID-19 vaccine or a placebo.

This chain uses TRBV4-2 with TRBJ1-1; no clear D. The CDR3 spans 13 residues. Germline CDR1 and CDR2: LGHNA and YNFKEQ. Trimming removed 3 bases from V and 5 bases from J, with 10 bases in between. The CDR3 DNA is TGTGCCAGCAGCCACGTTTACGGGACTGAAGCTTTCTTT. This translates into CASSHVYGTEAFF.

The genes are TRBV15 and TRBJ2-7; D is unresolved. Germline V gives CDR1 LNHNV, CDR2 YYDKDF (reference sequence). The V gene lost 3 bases and the J gene lost 6 bases, with 12 bases spanning the gap. The CDR3 spans 13 residues. Here the CDR3 reads CATSSENSGEQYF. DNA for the CDR3: TGTGCCACCAGCAGTGAAAATAGTGGCGAGCAGTACTTC. The full variable domain, completed using reference TRBV15 and TRBJ2-7, is DAMVIQNPRYQVTQFGKPVTLSCSQTLNHNVMYWYQQKSSQAPKLLFHYYDKDFNNEADTPDNFQSRRPNTSFCFLDIRSPGLGDTAMYLCATSSENSGEQYFGPGTRLTVT.

The chain is built from TRBV27 and TRBJ2-7; D gene uncertain. V lost 2 bases and J 3 bases, leaving 8 bases between the germline ends. CDR3 length equals 13 residues. Germline CDR1 and CDR2: MNHEY and SMNVEV (reference sequence). For the CDR3, the DNA is TGTGCCAGCAGTTTAAGTCTAGGCTACGAGCAGTACTTC. Its translation: CASSLSLGYEQYF.

V and J are TRBV3-1 (or the pseudogene TRBV3-2) and TRBJ1-5; D call uncertain. V lost 3 bases, J lost 2 bases, and 8 bases lay in between. Germline loops: CDR1 LGHDT, CDR2 YNNKEL (reference sequence). CDR3 length: 14 residues. The CDR3 DNA reads as TGTGCCAGCAGCCAGGAAGGGCGCAATCAGCCCCAGCATTTT. Amino acids: CASSQEGRNQPQHF.

J is TRBJ1-1 and V is TRBV11-3; D is unclear. Germline CDR1 reads SGHNT; CDR2 reads YENEEA. V shed 3 bases and J shed 1 base, with 6 bases lying between them. This CDR3 has 13 amino acids. The CDR3 is CASSFNENTEAFF. CDR3 coding DNA: TGTGCCAGCAGCTTTAACGAGAACACTGAAGCTTTCTTT. Looking up the rest from reference TRBV11-3 and TRBJ1-1 gives the full variable domain: EAGVVQSPRYKIIEKKQPVAFWCNPISGHNTLYWYLQNLGQGPELLIRYENEEAVDDSQLPKDRFSAERLKGVDSTLKIQPAELGDSAVYLCASSFNENTEAFFGQGTRLTVV.

CDR3 amino acids: CASIQGGWGRNTEAFF. The CDR3 DNA reads as TGTGCCAGCATCCAGGGTGGTTGGGGTAGAAACACTGAAGCTTTCTTT. This chain links TRBV27 with TRBJ1-1; maybe TRBD1 (5 bases). From germline, CDR1 is MNHEY and CDR2 SMNVEV (reference sequence). The CDR3 runs to 16 residues. V was clipped by 7 bases and J by 2 bases, with 20 bases between them.

The chain combines TRBV7-3 with TRBJ2-6; D is undetermined. CDR1 is SGHTA and CDR2 is FQGTGA in the germline V gene. The germline V and J ends were trimmed by 3 bases and 0 bases, with 3 bases remaining between them. There are 14 residues in the CDR3. CDR3 sequence (DNA): TGTGCCAGCAGCTTTGACTCTGGGGCCAACGTCCTGACTTTC. Its protein product is CASSFDSGANVLTF.

The rearrangement links TRBV7-9 to TRBJ1-2, with D maybe TRBD1 (6 bases). The CDR3 is 13 residues long. Trimming took off 10 bases at V and 7 bases at J, with 19 bases between the two ends. Germline CDR1 reads SEHNR; CDR2 reads FQNEAQ (reference sequence). The CDR3 region is CATIPTGARGYTF. For the CDR3, the DNA is TGTGCCACCATCCCGACGGGGGCGCGTGGCTACACCTTC.

The V call is TRBV6-5, the J call TRBJ2-7; 10 bases are a match to TRBD2. J was trimmed by 0 bases and V by 6 bases; bases with no gene match: 5. Germline-derived CDR1 and CDR2 are MNHEY and SVGAGI. The CDR3 runs 15 residues. The CDR3, as DNA: TGTGCCAGCAGAATCGGGACTAGCGTCTCCTACGAGCAGTACTTC. Translated: CASRIGTSVSYEQYF.

This clone appeared a single time. This chain links TRBV6-2 or TRBV6-3 with TRBJ2-5, with 10 bases matching TRBD2. From germline, CDR1 is MNHEY and CDR2 SVGEGT. This CDR3 comprises 17 residues. With V trimmed by 0 bases and J by 1 base, 5 bases remained unmatched. CDR3 residues: CASSYSHLAGVQETQYF. CDR3 bases: TGTGCCAGCAGTTACTCGCATCTAGCGGGGGTCCAAGAGACCCAGTACTTC.

The V gene is TRBV7-2, the J gene TRBJ1-6; 8 bases align to TRBD1. V shed 1 base, J shed 6 bases, and the junction held 5 bases outside the gene matches. Germline CDR1 reads SGHTA; CDR2 reads FQGNSA. The CDR3 has 16 residues. The CDR3 nucleotides are TGTGCCAGCAGCTTAGGCCCGGACAGGGCTAATTCACCCCTCCACTTT. Its translation is CASSLGPDRANSPLHF.

This clone was observed a few times. This chain connects TRBV28 to TRBJ2-3, with TRBD2 matching over 8 bases. This CDR3 region has 15 residues. Germline CDR1 and CDR2: MDHEN and SYDVKM. Unmatched junction bases numbered 6, after V lost 1 base and J lost 6 bases. The CDR3 region is CASSLLSGSGDTQYF. The CDR3 coding sequence is TGTGCCAGCAGTTTATTAAGCGGGAGTGGCGATACGCAGTATTTT.

This clone was seen a few times. The chain uses TRBV19 and TRBJ2-1; 11 bases match TRBD1. Germline CDR1 LNHDA, CDR2 SQIVND (reference sequence). The J segment lost 0 bases and the V segment lost 2 bases, leaving 9 bases of the junction unmatched. CDR3 length: 19 amino acids. The CDR3 loop reads CASSIRTGGRIGSYNEQFF. CDR3 nucleotides: TGTGCCAGTAGTATACGGACAGGGGGCCGTATCGGCTCCTACAATGAGCAGTTCTTC. Variable domain in full (rest from reference TRBV19 and TRBJ2-1): DGGITQSPKYLFRKEGQNVTLSCEQNLNHDAMYWYRQDPGQGLRLIYYSQIVNDFQKGDIAEGYSVSREKKESFPLTVTSAQKNPTAFYLCASSIRTGGRIGSYNEQFFGPGTRLTVL.

The chain's CDR3 is CASSFRAPNRGDFNQPQHF. The CDR3 bases are TGTGCCAGCAGCTTTAGAGCCCCAAACAGGGGAGACTTCAATCAGCCCCAGCATTTT. The V gene is TRBV5-6, the J gene TRBJ1-5, with 7 bases that match TRBD1. The germline gives CDR1 SGHDT, CDR2 YYEEEE. V was pared by 2 bases and J by 3 bases, with 17 bases of the junction left unmatched. The length of the CDR3 is 19 residues. The variable domain in full, completed from reference TRBV5-6 and TRBJ1-5, reads DAGVTQSPTHLIKTRGQQVTLRCSPKSGHDTVSWYQQALGQGPQFIFQYYEEEERQRGNFPDRFSGHQFPNYSSELNVNALLLGDSALYLCASSFRAPNRGDFNQPQHFGDGTRLSIL.

The chain couples TRBV5-1 to TRBJ2-1, with 12 positions matching TRBD2. V was pared by 4 bases and J by 0 bases, with 2 bases of the junction left unmatched. Germline V gives CDR1 SGHRS, CDR2 YFSETQ. The CDR3 consists of 16 residues. CDR3: CASSKTSGSSYNEQFF. The CDR3 bases are TGCGCCAGCAGCAAGACTAGCGGGAGCTCCTACAATGAGCAGTTCTTC.

The V gene is TRBV6-5, the J gene TRBJ2-7; 7 bases fit TRBD2. The germline gives CDR1 MNHEY, CDR2 SVGAGI. This CDR3 is built from 15 residues. Trimming removed 5 bases from V and 0 bases from J; junction bases left unmatched: 7. CDR3 bases: TGTGCCAGCAGTCGGGCTAGCGGAACCTCCTACGAGCAGTACTTC. This sequence encodes CASSRASGTSYEQYF.

This chain connects TRBV7-2 to TRBJ2-2; 9 bases agree with TRBD2. The ends lost 5 bases at V and 2 bases at J; junction bases unmatched: 6. The CDR3 contains 16 residues. Germline lookup yields CDR1 SGHTA and CDR2 FQGNSA. CDR3 coding DNA: TGTGCCAGCAGCCCAAGACTAGCGGCAAACACCGGGGAGCTGTTTTTT. It encodes CASSPRLAANTGELFF.

Details on this clone: The same CDR3 arises from other DNA sequences in this sample as well. The chain links TRBV19 to TRBJ2-7; 8 bases are a match to TRBD2. The CDR3 runs to 14 residues. V shed 1 base and J 3 bases; nucleotides not matched to a gene: 2. The germline gives CDR1 LNHDA, CDR2 SQIVND (reference sequence). The CDR3 reads CASSIGAGGYEQYF. The CDR3 DNA reads TGTGCCAGTAGTATAGGGGCGGGAGGCTACGAGCAGTACTTC.

V is TRBV6-2 or TRBV6-3 and J is TRBJ2-3, with 7 bases fitting TRBD2. J gave up 6 bases and V 2 bases, and 11 bases lay outside the gene matches. In germline, CDR1 is MNHEY, CDR2 SVGEGT. This CDR3 comprises 16 residues. This CDR3 reads CASSYGPTSWGDTQYF. The DNA of the CDR3 is TGTGCCAGCAGTTACGGCCCGACTAGCTGGGGGGATACGCAGTATTTT.

The CDR3 DNA follows: TGTGCCAGCCGAGTACTGGGCTACGAGCAGTACTTC. Translation gives CASRVLGYEQYF. The J gene is TRBJ2-7, the V gene TRBV27; D gene uncertain. Trimming shortened V by 8 bases and J by 3 bases, and 11 bases separated the two germline ends. CDR1 is MNHEY and CDR2 is SMNVEV in the germline V gene (reference sequence). CDR3 length equals 12 residues.

This clone showed up just once. The gene calls are TRBV28 and TRBJ2-7; D not certain. The CDR3 has 11 amino acids. V was pared by 5 bases and J by 4 bases, with 6 bases between. Germline-derived CDR1 and CDR2 are MDHEN and SYDVKM. CDR3 protein: CASSPLYEQYF. The CDR3, as DNA: TGTGCCAGCAGTCCTCTATACGAGCAGTACTTC.

V usage is TRBV11-3 and J usage is TRBJ2-1; D not certain. This CDR3 contains 15 residues. CDR1 and CDR2 (germline): SGHNT, YENEEA. The germline V and J ends were trimmed by 2 bases and 0 bases, with 8 bases remaining between them. CDR3 coding DNA: TGTGCCAGCAGCTTAAGAACCTCCTCCTACAATGAGCAGTTCTTC. This sequence encodes CASSLRTSSYNEQFF.